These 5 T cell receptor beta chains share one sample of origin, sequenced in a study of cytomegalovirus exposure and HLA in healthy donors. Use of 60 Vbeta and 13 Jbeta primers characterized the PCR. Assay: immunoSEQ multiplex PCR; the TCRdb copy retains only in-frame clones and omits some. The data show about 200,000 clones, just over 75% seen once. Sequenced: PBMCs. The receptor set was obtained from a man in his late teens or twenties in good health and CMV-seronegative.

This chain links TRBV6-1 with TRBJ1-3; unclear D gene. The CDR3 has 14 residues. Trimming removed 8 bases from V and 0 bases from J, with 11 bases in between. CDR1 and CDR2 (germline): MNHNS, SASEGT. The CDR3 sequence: CASLRLDSGNTIYF. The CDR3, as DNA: TGTGCCAGCCTCCGTTTAGACTCTGGAAACACCATATATTTT.

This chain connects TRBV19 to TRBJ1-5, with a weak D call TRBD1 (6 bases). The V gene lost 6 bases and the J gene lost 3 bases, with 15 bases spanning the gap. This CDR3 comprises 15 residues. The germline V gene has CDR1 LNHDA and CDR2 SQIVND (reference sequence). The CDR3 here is CASSQGQTINQPQHF. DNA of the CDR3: TGTGCCAGTAGCCAGGGGCAGACAATCAATCAGCCCCAGCATTTT.

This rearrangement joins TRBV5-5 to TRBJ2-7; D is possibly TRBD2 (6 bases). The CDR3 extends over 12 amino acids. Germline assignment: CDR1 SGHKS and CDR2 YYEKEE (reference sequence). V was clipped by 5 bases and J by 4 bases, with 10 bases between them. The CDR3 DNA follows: TGTGCCAGCAGTTCGGGACTGTACGAGCAGTACTTC. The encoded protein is CASSSGLYEQYF. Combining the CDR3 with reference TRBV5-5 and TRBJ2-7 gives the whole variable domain DAGVTQSPTHLIKTRGQQVTLRCSPISGHKSVSWYQQVLGQGPQFIFQYYEKEERGRGNFPDRFSARQFPNYSSELNVNALLLGDSALYLCASSSGLYEQYFGPGTRLTVT.

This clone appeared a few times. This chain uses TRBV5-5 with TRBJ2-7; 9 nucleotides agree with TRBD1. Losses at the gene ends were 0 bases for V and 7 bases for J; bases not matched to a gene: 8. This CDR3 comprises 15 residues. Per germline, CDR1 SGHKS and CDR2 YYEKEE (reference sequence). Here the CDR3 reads CASSLAGTGMREQYF. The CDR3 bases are TGTGCCAGCAGCTTGGCCGGGACAGGGATGAGGGAGCAGTACTTC. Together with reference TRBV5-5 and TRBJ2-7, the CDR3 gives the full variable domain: DAGVTQSPTHLIKTRGQQVTLRCSPISGHKSVSWYQQVLGQGPQFIFQYYEKEERGRGNFPDRFSARQFPNYSSELNVNALLLGDSALYLCASSLAGTGMREQYFGPGTRLTVT.

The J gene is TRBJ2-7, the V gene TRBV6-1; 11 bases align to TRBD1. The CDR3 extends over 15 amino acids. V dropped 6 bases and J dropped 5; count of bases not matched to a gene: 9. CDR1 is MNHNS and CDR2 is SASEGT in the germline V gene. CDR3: CASRGGGTGGNEQYF. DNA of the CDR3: TGTGCCAGCAGGGGGGGAGGGACAGGGGGGAACGAGCAGTACTTC.